What follows is one TCR beta chain and its context. The age range of participants was about 18 to 95 years, with residence in 20 to 25 US areas. Sequencing used immunoSEQ multiplex PCR; TCRdb keeps in-frame clones, though not all of them. The table includes hundreds of thousands of clones, roughly 87% detected once. The sample comes from a study of blood T cell repertoires in COVID-19. About the research overall: PBMCs, B-cell-depleted T cells, or T cells were the source of the cDNA or gDNA that made up the material.

V was trimmed by 1 base and J by 1 base, leaving 17 bases between them. The germline CDR1 and CDR2 sequences are SGDLS and YYNGEE. The CDR3 consists of 17 residues. Material: PBMCs or T cells enriched from blood (not recorded which). This receptor was identified in a woman in her 30s who had recovered from COVID-19. The rearrangement joins TRBV9 to TRBJ1-1, with D uncertain. The CDR3 nucleotides read TGTGCCAGCAGCGTAATGCCAGACTCTCTCGAGAACACTGAAGCTTTCTTT. Its protein product is CASSVMPDSLENTEAFF.